One and the same sample provided the 4 T cell receptor beta chains below, sequenced in a study of glioma-infiltrating T cells. Using RNA template, CDR3s of TCR alpha and beta were amplified with iRepertoire arm-PCR. TCRdb recomputed calls from the multiplex PCR reads with MiXCR, one row per CDR3 protein. The sample shows roughly 120,000 distinct CDR3 sequences, 25% of them seen only once. Sequencing used glioma tissue, nonneoplastic brain tissue, or PBMCs (not recorded which). Receptor source: a human donor with low-grade glioma or glioblastoma, undergoing nonglioma brain surgery, or in good health (not recorded which).

Note on this clonotype: This may be a read error: a much more frequent sequence differs by one nucleotide. The rearrangement uses TRBV5-1 and TRBJ1-5; D is perhaps TRBD1 (5 bases). Germline CDR1 and CDR2: SGHRS and YFSETQ. CDR3 size: 15 residues. The CDR3 coding sequence is TGCGCAAACCGGGCCGGGACCGGGATCATTCAGACCCAGCATTTT. It encodes CANRAGTGIIQTQHF.

This clonotype was detected many times. The V gene is TRBV7-6, the J gene TRBJ1-5, with 10 bases aligning to TRBD1. This CDR3 spans 16 amino acids. V lost 4 bases to trimming and J lost 2 bases; unmatched junction nucleotides: 5. CDR1 and CDR2 from the germline V gene are SGHVS and FNYEAQ. For the CDR3, the DNA is TGTGCCAGCAGCTGGGGCGGGACAGGGGGCAATCAGCCCCAGCATTTT. This translates into CASSWGGTGGNQPQHF.

This clonotype has a count of ten or more. The chain couples TRBV4-2 to TRBJ1-5; a possible D gene is TRBD1 (5 bases). V was trimmed by 2 bases and J by 9 bases, leaving 11 bases between them. The CDR3 is 13 residues long. Germline CDR1 LGHNA, CDR2 YNFKEQ. The CDR3 loop is CASSQHQRGPQHF. In DNA, the CDR3 is TGTGCCAGCAGCCAACACCAAAGGGGGCCCCAGCATTTT.

Ten or more counts support this clonotype. This chain joins TRBV20-1 and TRBJ2-3; TRBD1 aligns across 8 bases. V lost 3 bases, J lost 5 bases, and 10 bases stayed unmatched. This CDR3 comprises 15 residues. CDR1 is DFQATT, CDR2 SNEGSKA, per germline (reference sequence). The DNA of the CDR3 is TGCAGTGCTAGCGACCCGGGACAGGCCGGAGATACGCAGTATTTT. As protein: CSASDPGQAGDTQYF.